There are many counts of the clone carrying this T cell receptor (beta chain). Its matching antigen is unknown. This sample is drawn from a study of T cells in Graves' hyperthyroidism and ophthalmopathy. Study background: Any treatment followed the collection of peripheral blood at initial diagnosis.

This CDR3 spans 15 amino acids. With V trimmed by 3 bases and J by 4 bases, 6 bases remained unmatched. PBMCs stemmed from less than 13 ml fresh peripheral blood. What was amplified from RNA transcripts were TCR beta CDR3 regions. TCR CDR3 underwent first-round RT-PCR with the HTBI primer set. TCRdb ran MiXCR on the multiplex PCR reads and lists one entry per CDR3 protein. The sample includes about 530,000 distinct CDR3 sequences, roughly 15% of them seen just once. Overall study results and limits: Most expanded thyroid clonotypes above 0.001 recurred in blood. Ophthalmopathy prediction by the model preceded onset by a median about 6 months.

This chain links TRBV12-3 or TRBV12-4 with TRBJ1-2; TRBD1 matches 9 bases. The clonotype was recovered from a woman aged 18-29 years with Graves' ophthalmopathy. The specimen was blood. The CDR3, as DNA: TGTGCCAGCAGTTTGAACCGACAGGGGGGCTATGGCTACACCTTC. This gives the protein CASSLNRQGGYGYTF.